This entry lists 10 T cell receptor beta chains sequenced from one sample in a study of patients and donors after allogeneic stem cell transplantation. TCRdb used MiXCR to reprocess the RT-PCR reads, holding one entry per CDR3 protein. The sample records 800,000 to 1,000,000 distinct CDR3 sequences, about a sixth being singletons. Sequencing was done on a sample of blood, either unsorted or a sorted T cell fraction (not recorded which). Source of these receptors: a human donor who was either an allogeneic HSCT recipient or a stem cell or donor lymphocyte infusion donor (not recorded which). It is not recorded whose cells these are; they may come from a transplant donor.

This clonotype was counted between two and nine times. This chain uses TRBV20-1 with TRBJ2-5; 9 bases are shared with TRBD2. V was pared by 1 base and J by 1 base, with 4 bases of the junction left unmatched. CDR3 length: 15 residues. Germline lookup yields CDR1 DFQATT and CDR2 SNEGSKA (reference sequence). For the CDR3, the DNA is TGCAGTGCTAGAGGTCGGGGACTAGCCCAAGAGACCCAGTACTTC. Protein sequence: CSARGRGLAQETQYF.

The chain carries TRBV6-1 and TRBJ1-1; perhaps TRBD1 as D (6 bases). Trimming pared 9 bases from V and 1 base from J, leaving 12 bases between. CDR3 length equals 13 residues. Germline V lookup: CDR1 MNHNS, CDR2 SASEGT. The DNA of the CDR3 is TGTGCCAGTGGAGGGGGTTGGAACACTGAAGCTTTCTTT. This codes for CASGGGWNTEAFF.

This clonotype was picked up many times. The chain has TRBV5-1 and TRBJ1-5; D gene ambiguous. CDR1 is SGHRS, CDR2 YFSETQ, per germline. Trimming took off 1 base at V and 0 bases at J, with 11 bases between the two ends. This CDR3 is built from 16 residues. Here the CDR3 reads CASSLYPTDSNQPQHF. The CDR3 nucleotides are TGCGCCAGCAGCTTGTACCCAACGGATAGCAATCAGCCCCAGCATTTT. The full variable domain, with the rest looked up from reference TRBV5-1 and TRBJ1-5, is KAGVTQTPRYLIKTRGQQVTLSCSPISGHRSVSWYQQTPGQGLQFLFEYFSETQRNKGNFPGRFSGRQFSNSRSEMNVSTLELGDSALYLCASSLYPTDSNQPQHFGDGTRLSIL.

This clonotype came up a few times. The rearrangement links TRBV5-1 to TRBJ1-1, with D unresolved. Trimming removed 0 bases at V and 7 bases at J, with 7 bases between. This CDR3 region has 12 residues. Germline lookup yields CDR1 SGHRS and CDR2 YFSETQ. The CDR3: CASSLVGVEAFF. For the CDR3, the DNA is TGCGCCAGCAGCTTGGTTGGGGTTGAAGCTTTCTTT.

This clonotype was seen only a few times. The chain uses TRBV11-2 and TRBJ2-1; 14 nucleotides match TRBD2. Looked up from germline, CDR1 is SGHAT and CDR2 is FQNNGV. The junction had 4 bases not matched to a gene; V was cut back by 2 bases and J by 10 bases. There are 15 residues in the CDR3. In DNA form, the CDR3 reads TGTGCCAGCAGCTTACCGGGACTAGCGGGGGTAGAGCAGTTCTTC. Translation gives CASSLPGLAGVEQFF.

This clonotype was found a few times. The CDR3 loop is CASTGGDLQFF. CDR3 DNA: TGTGCCAGCACCGGGGGTGACCTGCAGTTCTTC. The rearrangement joins TRBV12-3 or TRBV12-4 to TRBJ2-1; TRBD2 is a possible D gene (6 bases). The CDR3 contains 11 residues. V was cut by 7 bases and J by 12 bases, with 13 bases left in between.

Here the CDR3 reads CATSKPTGLRSPLHF. The CDR3 region has the DNA TGTGCCACCAGCAAACCGACAGGGTTGAGATCACCCCTCCACTTT. The gene calls are TRBV15 and TRBJ1-6, with 7 bases that match TRBD1. Germline V gives CDR1 LNHNV, CDR2 YYDKDF (reference sequence). CDR3 length: 15 amino acids. J lost 10 bases, V lost 4 bases, and 10 bases had no gene match.

This clonotype has only one observation. The chain couples TRBV4-3 to TRBJ2-1; 12 bases align to TRBD2. The CDR3 has 15 residues. The junction had 6 bases not matched to a gene; V was cut back by 4 bases and J by 8 bases. Germline V lookup: CDR1 LGHNA, CDR2 YSLEER. CDR3 sequence (DNA): TGCGCCAGCAGCCCTACTAGCGGGGGGCCCTATGAGCAGTTCTTC. This translates into CASSPTSGGPYEQFF.

This sequence joins TRBV2 and TRBJ2-5, with D perhaps TRBD1 or TRBD2 (6 bases each). Trimming stripped 5 bases from V and 7 bases from J, with 14 bases between. The CDR3 is 13 residues long. In germline, CDR1 is SNHLY, CDR2 FYNNEI. The CDR3 reads CASSQNEGGTQYF. CDR3 DNA sequence: TGTGCCAGCAGTCAGAACGAGGGGGGGACCCAGTACTTC.

J is TRBJ2-1 and V is TRBV5-1; 7 bases match TRBD1. The length of the CDR3 is 14 residues. Germline V gene lookup returns CDR1 SGHRS and CDR2 YFSETQ. V lost 6 bases, J lost 7 bases, and 10 bases stayed unmatched. The CDR3 sequence: CASKLGTEINEQFF. In DNA, the CDR3 is TGCGCCAGCAAGCTCGGGACAGAAATTAATGAGCAGTTCTTC. The complete variable domain, with remaining parts taken from reference TRBV5-1 and TRBJ2-1, reads KAGVTQTPRYLIKTRGQQVTLSCSPISGHRSVSWYQQTPGQGLQFLFEYFSETQRNKGNFPGRFSGRQFSNSRSEMNVSTLELGDSALYLCASKLGTEINEQFFGPGTRLTVL.